Each of the 10 T cell receptor beta chains below was sequenced from the same sample in a study of blood T cell repertoires in COVID-19. The repertoire was sequenced with immunoSEQ multiplex PCR; TCRdb's copy has only in-frame clones and lacks some. The repertoire consists of 180,000 or so clones, with around 79% occurring once and the leading ten covering around 10%. The sequencing sample was made of PBMCs or T cells enriched from blood (not recorded which). These receptors all stem from a man in his fifties or sixties who had recovered from COVID-19.

The rearrangement joins TRBV5-3 to TRBJ2-7; TRBD1 aligns across 10 bases. TRBV5-3 is noted as an ORF with a role that remains uncertain. Trimming took 3 bases from V and 2 from J; bases not matched to a gene: 2. This CDR3 contains 14 residues. The CDR3, as DNA: TGTGCCAGAAGCTGGGACAGGGGAACCTACGAGCAGTACTTC. Translating it yields CARSWDRGTYEQYF.

This chain links TRBV7-2 with TRBJ2-3, with TRBD1 matching over 7 bases. This CDR3 spans 14 amino acids. The V and J ends lost 3 bases and 5 bases, in that order; junction bases with no gene match: 5. Germline-derived CDR1 and CDR2 are SGHTA and FQGNSA. CDR3 coding DNA: TGTGCCAGCAGCTTCCGGGACAGAGGAGATACGCAGTATTTT. This sequence encodes CASSFRDRGDTQYF.

The gene calls are TRBV27 and TRBJ2-2; D perhaps matches TRBD1 (5 bases). Germline CDR1 and CDR2: MNHEY and SMNVEV (reference sequence). Trimming removed 4 bases at V and 1 base at J, with 7 bases between. The CDR3 has 14 residues. The CDR3 protein is CASSWQGNTGELFF. Written as DNA, the CDR3 is TGTGCCAGCAGTTGGCAGGGGAACACCGGGGAGCTGTTTTTT.

This clone was counted a single time. Distinct nucleotide sequences in the sample also encode this CDR3. This chain links TRBV18 with TRBJ1-6; D may be TRBD1 (6 bases). V lost 0 bases and J 7 bases, leaving 10 bases between the germline ends. Germline V gene sequence: CDR1 KGHSH, CDR2 LQKENI. The CDR3 contains 15 residues. The CDR3 DNA follows: TGTGCCAGCTCACCACCGGGGCAGGGGAATTCACCCCTCCACTTT. Protein: CASSPPGQGNSPLHF.

V gene TRBV28 combines with J gene TRBJ1-1; 7 nucleotides line up with TRBD1. The CDR3 is 13 residues long. Unmatched junction bases numbered 4, after V lost 6 bases and J lost 3 bases. The germline V gene has CDR1 MDHEN and CDR2 SYDVKM. The CDR3, as DNA: TGTGCCAGCAGGTCAGGGGGTCACACTGAAGCTTTCTTT. Translating it yields CASRSGGHTEAFF.

This clone was observed a handful of times. This chain uses TRBV6-1 with TRBJ2-7; D not resolved. Germline V gives CDR1 MNHNS, CDR2 SASEGT. V dropped 1 base and J dropped 6 bases, with 4 bases sitting between them. The CDR3 spans 11 residues. CDR3 DNA: TGTGCCAGCAGTGAAGAAGCCGAGCAGTACTTC. It specifies CASSEEAEQYF.

The V and J genes are TRBV28 and TRBJ1-1, with 9 bases fitting TRBD1. Unmatched junction bases numbered 21, after V lost 7 bases and J lost 0 bases. Germline V gives CDR1 MDHEN, CDR2 SYDVKM. The CDR3 is 20 residues long. For the CDR3, the DNA is TGTGCCAGCATCGAATTAGGACAGGGGATGGTTCGAGGAATGAACACTGAAGCTTTCTTT. This sequence encodes CASIELGQGMVRGMNTEAFF.

The table lists this clone with a count of one. The J gene is TRBJ1-5, the V gene TRBV21-1; the DNA was not compared with TRBD1, the D call given in the table. TRBV21-1 is marked as a pseudogene. This CDR3 has 19 residues. Written as DNA, the CDR3 is TGTGCCAGCAGCAAAGTTAGGGACAGTCGAATACGTCCGCATCAGCCCCAGCATTTT. Translation: CASSKVRDSRIRPHQPQHF.

The chain combines TRBV28 with TRBJ1-6; D gene ambiguous. V was clipped by 2 bases and J by 0 bases, with 8 bases between them. This CDR3 comprises 16 residues. CDR1 is MDHEN and CDR2 is SYDVKM in the germline V gene. The CDR3 loop reads CASSLEPSSYNSPLHF. For the CDR3, the DNA is TGTGCCAGCAGTTTAGAACCGAGCTCCTATAATTCACCCCTCCACTTT. The entire variable domain, with the rest obtained from reference TRBV28 and TRBJ1-6, is as follows: DVKVTQSSRYLVKRTGEKVFLECVQDMDHENMFWYRQDPGLGLRLIYFSYDVKMKEKGDIPEGYSVSREKKERFSLILESASTNQTSMYLCASSLEPSSYNSPLHFGNGTRLTVT.

This chain connects TRBV7-9 to TRBJ2-7; 7 positions agree with TRBD1. Trimming cost V 0 bases and J 3 bases; bases outside gene matches: 8. This CDR3 region has 16 residues. Germline V gives CDR1 SEHNR, CDR2 FQNEAQ (reference sequence). The CDR3 bases are TGTGCCAGCAGCTTAGCGGGAACACAGGGGAACTACGAGCAGTACTTC. It translates to CASSLAGTQGNYEQYF.